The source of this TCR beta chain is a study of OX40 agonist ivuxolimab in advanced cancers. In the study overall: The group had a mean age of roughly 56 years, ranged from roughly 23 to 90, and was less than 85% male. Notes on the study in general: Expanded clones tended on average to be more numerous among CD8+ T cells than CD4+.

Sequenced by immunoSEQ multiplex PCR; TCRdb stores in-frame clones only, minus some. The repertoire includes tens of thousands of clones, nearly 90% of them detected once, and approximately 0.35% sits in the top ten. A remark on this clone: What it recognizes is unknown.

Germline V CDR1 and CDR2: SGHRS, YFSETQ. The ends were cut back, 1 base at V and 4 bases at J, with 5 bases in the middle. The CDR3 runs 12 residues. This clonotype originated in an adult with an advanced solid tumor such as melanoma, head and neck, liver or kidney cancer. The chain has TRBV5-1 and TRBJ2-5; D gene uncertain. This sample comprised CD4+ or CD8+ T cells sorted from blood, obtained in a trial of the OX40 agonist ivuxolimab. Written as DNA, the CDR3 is TGCGCCAGCAGCTTGAAGAGAGAGACCCAGTACTTC. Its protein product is CASSLKRETQYF.